A single sample is the source of the 15 T cell receptor beta chains below, sequenced in a study of blood T cell repertoires in COVID-19. Profiled with immunoSEQ multiplex PCR; TCRdb holds only in-frame clones, not every one. The data contain 90,000 to 100,000 clones, 82% of them singletons. Specimen: peripheral blood. The receptor set was obtained from a man aged 70 or older with active or convalescent COVID-19.

The chain employs TRBV11-3 and TRBJ2-2, with D possibly matching TRBD2 (7 bases). CDR3 length: 18 amino acids. V lost 0 bases, J lost 4 bases, and 18 bases lay in between. Per germline, CDR1 SGHNT and CDR2 YENEEA. In DNA form, the CDR3 reads TGTGCCAGCAGCTTAGATCTGAGAGGGGGGGCCCTCACCGGGGAGCTGTTTTTT. Amino acid sequence: CASSLDLRGGALTGELFF.

The rearrangement joins TRBV20-1 to TRBJ2-1; 8 nucleotides align to TRBD2. The CDR3 sequence is 14 residues long. In germline, CDR1 is DFQATT, CDR2 SNEGSKA (reference sequence). V gave up 3 bases and J gave up 4 bases; unmatched junction bases: 5. In DNA form, the CDR3 reads TGCAGTGCTAGTTCGACTAGCGTATACAATGAGCAGTTCTTC. Its protein product is CSASSTSVYNEQFF.

This chain connects TRBV29-1 to TRBJ2-3, with 7 bases lining up with TRBD2. V shed 7 bases and J 1 base; nucleotides not matched to a gene: 11. Germline loops: CDR1 SQVTM, CDR2 ANQGSEA. CDR3 length: 15 residues. In DNA, the CDR3 is TGCAGCGGCGGTGGCCAGCGGGGCCGCACAGATACGCAGTATTTT. This encodes CSGGGQRGRTDTQYF.

This rearrangement joins TRBV4-1 to TRBJ2-1, with TRBD2 identical over 13 bases. V shed 4 bases, J shed 11 bases, and the junction held 8 bases outside the gene matches. The CDR3 consists of 15 residues. CDR1 and CDR2 (germline): MGHRA, YSYEKL. The CDR3 spells CASSLPGLAGNQQFF. Written as DNA, the CDR3 is TGCGCCAGCAGCCTTCCGGGACTAGCGGGGAATCAGCAGTTCTTC.

The rearrangement links TRBV7-6 to TRBJ1-1, with 7 bases lining up with TRBD1. Germline loops: CDR1 SGHVS, CDR2 FNYEAQ. The CDR3 loop spans 15 amino acids. V dropped 0 bases and J dropped 7; count of bases not matched to a gene: 8. CDR3 residues: CASSLANRGRGEAFF. The DNA for the CDR3 is TGTGCCAGCAGCTTAGCGAACAGGGGTAGGGGTGAAGCTTTCTTT.

DNA of the CDR3: TGTGCCAGCAGTACACAGGGGGCTTCGGAAAAACTGTTTTTT. It encodes CASSTQGASEKLFF. The chain uses TRBV6-5 and TRBJ1-4, with 9 bases fitting TRBD1. The length of the CDR3 is 14 residues. V lost 5 bases to trimming and J lost 8 bases; unmatched junction nucleotides: 6. CDR1 is MNHEY, CDR2 SVGAGI, per germline.

The rearrangement uses TRBV2 and TRBJ2-2; 11 nucleotides line up with TRBD1. V dropped 5 bases and J dropped 3; count of bases not matched to a gene: 2. The CDR3 contains 15 residues. Germline loops: CDR1 SNHLY, CDR2 FYNNEI. As DNA, the CDR3 is TGTGCCAGCAGTAGGACAGGGGGCTACACCGGGGAGCTGTTTTTT. Protein: CASSRTGGYTGELFF. Combining the CDR3 with reference TRBV2 and TRBJ2-2 gives the whole variable domain EPEVTQTPSHQVTQMGQEVILRCVPISNHLYFYWYRQILGQKVEFLVSFYNNEISEKSEIFDDQFSVERPDGSNFTLKIRSTKLEDSAMYFCASSRTGGYTGELFFGEGSRLTVL.

The CDR3 DNA reads as TGCAGTGTTATTGACAGGGGGAACTATGGCTACACCTTC. Encoded protein: CSVIDRGNYGYTF. V usage is TRBV20-1 and J usage is TRBJ1-2; 9 positions match TRBD1. The ends lost 7 bases at V and 2 bases at J; junction bases unmatched: 5. Germline values: CDR1 DFQATT, CDR2 SNEGSKA (reference sequence). The length of the CDR3 is 13 residues.

The chain couples TRBV27 to TRBJ1-1, with 7 bases fitting TRBD1. Per germline, CDR1 MNHEY and CDR2 SMNVEV (reference sequence). Unmatched junction bases numbered 15, after V lost 5 bases and J lost 6 bases. The CDR3 covers 16 residues. The CDR3, as DNA: TGTGCCAGCAGTGTACGGGACAGTCAGTTCGGGGCTGAAGCTTTCTTT. It yields the protein CASSVRDSQFGAEAFF.

The rearrangement links TRBV6-5 to TRBJ1-6; D unclear. V lost 3 bases and J 0 bases, leaving 6 bases between the germline ends. Germline V gene lookup returns CDR1 MNHEY and CDR2 SVGAGI. This CDR3 has 15 residues. The DNA of the CDR3 is TGTGCCAGCAGTTATGATAGCTCCTATAATTCACCCCTCCACTTT. Translated: CASSYDSSYNSPLHF.

This clone occurred once. The gene calls are TRBV5-5 and TRBJ1-5, with a tentative D call TRBD1 (6 bases). The CDR3 runs to 19 residues. The V end was cut by 1 base, the J end by 3 bases, with 23 bases between. CDR1 SGHKS and CDR2 YYEKEE come from the germline V gene (reference sequence). CDR3: CASSLRASQGRGYNQPQHF. CDR3 nucleotides: TGTGCCAGCAGCTTGCGGGCTTCGCAGGGGAGAGGATACAATCAGCCCCAGCATTTT. Complete variable domain (other parts from reference TRBV5-5 and TRBJ1-5): DAGVTQSPTHLIKTRGQQVTLRCSPISGHKSVSWYQQVLGQGPQFIFQYYEKEERGRGNFPDRFSARQFPNYSSELNVNALLLGDSALYLCASSLRASQGRGYNQPQHFGDGTRLSIL.

This rearrangement joins TRBV4-2 to TRBJ2-2; 15 positions match TRBD2. Germline V lookup: CDR1 LGHNA, CDR2 YNFKEQ. The CDR3 has 18 amino acids. V lost 4 bases and J lost 1; bases outside the gene matches: 4. The CDR3: CASSRGLAGGQNTGELFF. CDR3 nucleotide sequence: TGTGCCAGCAGCCGGGGACTAGCGGGGGGCCAGAACACCGGGGAGCTGTTTTTT.

CDR3 amino acids: CASSSRDRGLNYGYTF. DNA of the CDR3: TGTGCCAGCAGTTCCCGGGACAGGGGACTTAACTATGGCTACACCTTC. The chain has TRBV27 and TRBJ1-2, with 10 bases fitting TRBD1. The CDR3 contains 16 residues. The V gene's germline CDR1 is MNHEY and CDR2 SMNVEV (reference sequence). V lost 4 bases, J lost 1 base, and 6 bases stayed unmatched.

This clone was counted between two and nine times. The chain carries TRBV7-9 and TRBJ2-5; possibly TRBD1 for D (5 bases). There are 15 residues in the CDR3. V was pared by 5 bases and J by 6 bases, with 19 bases between. CDR1 is SEHNR and CDR2 is FQNEAQ in the germline V gene (reference sequence). For the CDR3, the DNA is TGTGCCAGCAGCCGCCCCGAGTCAGGGCTACAGACCCAGTACTTC. Amino acid sequence: CASSRPESGLQTQYF.

This clone was seen only a few times. The V gene is TRBV4-1, the J gene TRBJ2-3, with 13 bases that match TRBD2. V shed 2 bases, J shed 5 bases, and the junction held 13 bases outside the gene matches. The germline CDR1 and CDR2 sequences are MGHRA and YSYEKL. CDR3 size: 19 residues. The CDR3 sequence is CASSQLGPTSGGAQDTQYF. Here the CDR3 DNA reads TGCGCCAGCAGCCAACTAGGGCCCACTAGCGGGGGGGCCCAAGATACGCAGTATTTT.